Listed here are 2 T cell receptor beta chains from one sample, sequenced in a study of blood T cell repertoires in COVID-19. Data came from immunoSEQ multiplex PCR; TCRdb stores just in-frame clones and leaves some out. The repertoire holds about 180,000 clones, with 70% to 90% as singletons. Sequencing was done on a sample of peripheral blood. The source of these receptors is an elderly woman with acute or convalescent COVID-19.

The chain is built from TRBV6-5 and TRBJ1-2, with D hard to call. CDR3 size: 11 residues. Germline V gene data show CDR1 as MNHEY and CDR2 as SVGAGI. The V gene lost 5 bases and the J gene lost 3 bases, with 4 bases spanning the gap. As DNA, the CDR3 is TGTGCCAGCAGTCGGGACTATGGCTACACCTTC. Protein product: CASSRDYGYTF.

J is TRBJ1-1 and V is TRBV30; D possibly corresponds to TRBD1 (5 bases). Trimming removed 0 bases at V and 3 bases at J, with 8 bases between. The CDR3 runs 13 residues. In germline, CDR1 is GTSNPN, CDR2 SVGIG (reference sequence). CDR3 amino acids: CAWSVQGHTEAFF. In DNA, the CDR3 is TGTGCCTGGAGTGTCCAGGGCCACACTGAAGCTTTCTTT.